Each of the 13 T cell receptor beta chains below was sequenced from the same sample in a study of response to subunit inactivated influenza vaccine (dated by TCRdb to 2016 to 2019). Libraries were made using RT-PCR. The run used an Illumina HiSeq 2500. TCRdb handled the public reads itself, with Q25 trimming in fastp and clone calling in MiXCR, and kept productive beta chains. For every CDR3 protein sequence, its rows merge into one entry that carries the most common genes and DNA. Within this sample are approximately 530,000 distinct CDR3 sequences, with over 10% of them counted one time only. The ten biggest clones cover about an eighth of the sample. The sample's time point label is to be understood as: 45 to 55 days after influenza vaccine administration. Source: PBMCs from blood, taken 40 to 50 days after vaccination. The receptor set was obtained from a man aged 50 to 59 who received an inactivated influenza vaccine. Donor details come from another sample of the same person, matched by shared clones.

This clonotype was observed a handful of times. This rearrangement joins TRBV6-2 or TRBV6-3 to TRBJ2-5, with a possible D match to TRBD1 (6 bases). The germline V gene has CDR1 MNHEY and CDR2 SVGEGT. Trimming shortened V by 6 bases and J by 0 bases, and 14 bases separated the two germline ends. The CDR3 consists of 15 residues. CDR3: CASRGGPTNQETQYF. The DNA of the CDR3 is TGTGCCAGCAGAGGGGGACCGACAAACCAAGAGACCCAGTACTTC.

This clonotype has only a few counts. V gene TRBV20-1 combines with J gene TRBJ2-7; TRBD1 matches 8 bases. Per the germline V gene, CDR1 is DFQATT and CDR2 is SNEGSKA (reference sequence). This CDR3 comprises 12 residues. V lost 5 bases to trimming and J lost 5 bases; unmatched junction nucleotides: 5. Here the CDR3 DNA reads TGCAGTGCTGGGACAGGCGGGAACGAGCAGTACTTC. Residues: CSAGTGGNEQYF.

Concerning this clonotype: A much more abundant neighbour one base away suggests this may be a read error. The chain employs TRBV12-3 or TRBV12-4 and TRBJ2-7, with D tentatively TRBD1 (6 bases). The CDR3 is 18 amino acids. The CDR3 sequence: CAISFAGSSRGRKYEQYF. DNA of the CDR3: TGTGCCATCAGTTTCGCCGGTAGCTCCAGGGGCCGAAAATACGAGCAGTACTTC.

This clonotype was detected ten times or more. This CDR3 is CSARVSGGLEKLFF. CDR3 sequence (DNA): TGCAGTGCTAGAGTCTCGGGGGGTCTAGAAAAACTGTTTTTT. The chain uses TRBV20-1 and TRBJ1-4; a possible D gene is TRBD1 (5 bases). CDR3 size: 14 residues. Germline V gene lookup returns CDR1 DFQATT and CDR2 SNEGSKA (reference sequence). V lost 1 base, J lost 8 bases, and 14 bases lay in between.

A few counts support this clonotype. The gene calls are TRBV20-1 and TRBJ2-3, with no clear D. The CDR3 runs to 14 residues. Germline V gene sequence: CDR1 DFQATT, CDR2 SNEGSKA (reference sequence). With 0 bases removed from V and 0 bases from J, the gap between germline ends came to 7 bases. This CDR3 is CSARDRRSTDTQYF. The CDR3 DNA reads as TGCAGTGCTAGAGATCGACGGAGCACAGATACGCAGTATTTT.

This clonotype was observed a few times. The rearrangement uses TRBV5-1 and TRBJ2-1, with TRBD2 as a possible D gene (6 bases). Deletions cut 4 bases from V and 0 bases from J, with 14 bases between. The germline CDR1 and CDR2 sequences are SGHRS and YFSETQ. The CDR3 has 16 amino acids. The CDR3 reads CASSTLARGSYNEQFF. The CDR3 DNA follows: TGCGCCAGCAGCACACTAGCACGGGGCTCCTACAATGAGCAGTTCTTC.

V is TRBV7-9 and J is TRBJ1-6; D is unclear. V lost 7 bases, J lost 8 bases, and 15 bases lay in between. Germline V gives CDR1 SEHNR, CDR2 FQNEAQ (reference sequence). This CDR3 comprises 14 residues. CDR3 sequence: CASTPAEGDSPLHF. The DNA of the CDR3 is TGTGCCAGCACCCCGGCGGAGGGCGATTCACCCCTCCACTTT.

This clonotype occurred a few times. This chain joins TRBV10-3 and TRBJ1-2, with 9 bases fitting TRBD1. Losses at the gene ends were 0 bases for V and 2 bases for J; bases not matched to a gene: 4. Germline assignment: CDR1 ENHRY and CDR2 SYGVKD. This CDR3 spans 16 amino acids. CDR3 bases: TGTGCCATCAGTGAGTCGTGGACAGGGGTGAACTATGGCTACACCTTC. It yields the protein CAISESWTGVNYGYTF.

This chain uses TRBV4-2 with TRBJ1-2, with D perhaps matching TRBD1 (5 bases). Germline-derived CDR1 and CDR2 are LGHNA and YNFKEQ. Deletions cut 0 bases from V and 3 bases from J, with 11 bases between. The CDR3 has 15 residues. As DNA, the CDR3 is TGTGCCAGCAGCCAAGATCAGGGATCTGACTATGGCTACACCTTC. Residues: CASSQDQGSDYGYTF.

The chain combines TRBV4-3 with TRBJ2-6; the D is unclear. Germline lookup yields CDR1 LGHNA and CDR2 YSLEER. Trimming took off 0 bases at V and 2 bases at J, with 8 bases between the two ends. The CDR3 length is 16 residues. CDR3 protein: CASSQEFVAGANVLTF. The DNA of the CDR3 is TGCGCCAGCAGCCAAGAGTTTGTGGCTGGGGCCAACGTCCTGACTTTC.

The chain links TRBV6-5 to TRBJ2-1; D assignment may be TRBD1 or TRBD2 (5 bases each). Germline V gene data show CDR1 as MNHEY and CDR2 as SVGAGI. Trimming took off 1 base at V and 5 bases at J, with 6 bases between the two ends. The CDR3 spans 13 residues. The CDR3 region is CASSYLGDNEQFF. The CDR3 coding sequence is TGTGCCAGCAGTTACTTGGGGGACAATGAGCAGTTCTTC.

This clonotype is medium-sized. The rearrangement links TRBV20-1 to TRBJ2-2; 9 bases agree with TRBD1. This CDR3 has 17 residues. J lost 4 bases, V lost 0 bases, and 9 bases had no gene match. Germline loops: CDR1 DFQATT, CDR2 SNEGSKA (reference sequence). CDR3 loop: CSAREDRGSEVTGELFF. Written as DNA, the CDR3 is TGCAGTGCTAGAGAGGACAGGGGCTCAGAAGTCACCGGGGAGCTGTTTTTT.

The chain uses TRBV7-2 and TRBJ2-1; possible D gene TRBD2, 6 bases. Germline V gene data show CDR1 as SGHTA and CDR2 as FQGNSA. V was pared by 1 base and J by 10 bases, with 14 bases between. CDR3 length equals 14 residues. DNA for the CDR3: TGTGCCAGCAGCTTAGGAGGAGGGCTTGGCGAGCAGTTCTTC. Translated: CASSLGGGLGEQFF.